This passage covers 4 T cell receptor beta chains from one sample sequenced in a study of metastatic and nonmetastatic thyroid tumors. MiXCR re-clonotyped the PCR reads for TCRdb. The profile shows 14,000 to 15,000 clones, 20% to 30% of them singletons. Patients underwent thyroid surgery, and none had received any treatment before it. Sequencing was done on a sample of tumor tissue. These receptors originate from a female donor with papillary thyroid cancer or a benign thyroid nodule (not recorded which). Some clones in this sample may be carry-over from other donors' samples.

A note on this clone: A much larger clone is a single base away; this may be a read error. The chain combines TRBV9 with TRBJ2-3; D is ambiguous. The germline V gene encodes CDR1 SGDLS and CDR2 YYNGEE. The V end lost 5 bases, the J end lost 1 base, and 8 bases lay between the germline ends. This CDR3 has 13 residues. The CDR3 DNA is TGTGCCAGCAGAGTGAGGCGCACAGATACGCAGTATTTT. Its translation is CASRVRRTDTQYF.

The gene calls are TRBV25-1 and TRBJ2-3; D perhaps matches TRBD2 (5 bases). This CDR3 contains 15 residues. Trimming removed 4 bases from V and 2 bases from J, with 13 bases in between. Germline CDR1 is MGHDK and CDR2 is SYGVNS. The CDR3 DNA follows: TGTGCCAGCAGTGGCCGAGGGCGCAACACAGATACGCAGTATTTT. It yields the protein CASSGRGRNTDTQYF.

This clone was counted at least ten times. The chain uses TRBV11-1 and TRBJ2-1; D call uncertain. Germline-derived CDR1 and CDR2 are SGHAT and FQDESV (reference sequence). The ends were cut back, 1 base at V and 0 bases at J, with 10 bases in the middle. CDR3 size: 16 residues. The DNA of the CDR3 is TGTGCCAGCAGCTTAGGTACGGAGAGCTCCTACAATGAGCAGTTCTTC. It encodes CASSLGTESSYNEQFF. The full variable domain, with the rest looked up from reference TRBV11-1 and TRBJ2-1, is EAEVAQSPRYKITEKSQAVAFWCDPISGHATLYWYRQILGQGPELLVQFQDESVVDDSQLPKDRFSAERLKGVDSTLKIQPAELGDSAMYLCASSLGTESSYNEQFFGPGTRLTVL.

At least ten counts were recorded for this clone. The gene calls are TRBV19 and TRBJ1-1; D possibly corresponds to TRBD1 (5 bases). With 3 bases removed from V and 0 bases from J, the gap between germline ends came to 20 bases. The CDR3 runs 18 residues. In germline, CDR1 is LNHDA, CDR2 SQIVND (reference sequence). CDR3 sequence: CASSMLIGGGKMNTEAFF. CDR3 coding DNA: TGTGCCAGTAGTATGCTTATTGGGGGGGGAAAAATGAACACTGAAGCTTTCTTT.